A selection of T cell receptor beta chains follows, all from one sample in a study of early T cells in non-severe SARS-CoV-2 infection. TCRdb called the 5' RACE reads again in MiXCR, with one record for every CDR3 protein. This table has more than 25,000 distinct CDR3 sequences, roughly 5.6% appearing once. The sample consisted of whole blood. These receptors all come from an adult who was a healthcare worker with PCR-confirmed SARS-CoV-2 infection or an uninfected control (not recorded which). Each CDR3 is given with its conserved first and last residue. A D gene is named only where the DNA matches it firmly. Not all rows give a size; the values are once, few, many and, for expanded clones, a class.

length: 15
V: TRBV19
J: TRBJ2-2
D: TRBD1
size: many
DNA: TGTGCCAGTAGGCCAAGGACAGGGGGCACCGGGGAGCTGTTTTTT
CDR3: CASRPRTGGTGELFF

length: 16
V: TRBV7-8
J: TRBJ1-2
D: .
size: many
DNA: TGTGCCAGCAGCCTAGAGACGTTGAGTGGGGGCAGAGGCTACACCTTC
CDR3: CASSLETLSGGRGYTF

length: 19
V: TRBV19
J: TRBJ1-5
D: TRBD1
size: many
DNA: TGTGCCAGTAGTCCGCCCGGACAGGGGATCCCATATAGCAATCAGCCCCAGCATTTT
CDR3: CASSPPGQGIPYSNQPQHF

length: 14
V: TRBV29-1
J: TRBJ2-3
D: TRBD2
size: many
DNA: TGCAGCGTCACTAGCGGGAGGCCCACAGATACGCAGTATTTT
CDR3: CSVTSGRPTDTQYF

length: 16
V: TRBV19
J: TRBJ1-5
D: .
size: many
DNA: TGTGCCAGTAGTCCGCGCTCCCGGGGTGGCAATCAGCCCCAGCATTTT
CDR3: CASSPRSRGGNQPQHF

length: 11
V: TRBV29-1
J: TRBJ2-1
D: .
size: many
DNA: TGCAGCGTTTCTATAGGGGATGAGCAGTTCTTC
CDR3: CSVSIGDEQFF

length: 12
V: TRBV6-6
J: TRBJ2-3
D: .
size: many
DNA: TGTGCCAGCATGTCGAGGGCAGATACGCAGTATTTT
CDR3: CASMSRADTQYF

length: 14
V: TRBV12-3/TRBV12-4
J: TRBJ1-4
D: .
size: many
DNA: TGTGCCAGCAGCCTCGGGAACTCTAATGAAAAACTGTTTTTT
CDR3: CASSLGNSNEKLFF

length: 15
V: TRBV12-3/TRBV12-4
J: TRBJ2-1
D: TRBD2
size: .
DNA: TGTGCCAGCAGCCGGACTAGCGTCTCCTACAATGAGCAGTTCTTC
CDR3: CASSRTSVSYNEQFF

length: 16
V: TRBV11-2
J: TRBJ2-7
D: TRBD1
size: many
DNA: TGTGCCAGCAGCCCCGACATCCGGGACAGGGCCCACGAGCAGTACTTC
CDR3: CASSPDIRDRAHEQYF

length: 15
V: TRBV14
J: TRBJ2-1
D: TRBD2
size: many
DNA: TGTGCCAGCAGCTCCGTCGGTGCGGGAGTTGGTGAGCAGTTCTTC
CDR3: CASSSVGAGVGEQFF

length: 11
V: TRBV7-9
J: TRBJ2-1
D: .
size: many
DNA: TGTGCCAGCAGTTTCAACAATGAGCAGTTCTTC
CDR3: CASSFNNEQFF

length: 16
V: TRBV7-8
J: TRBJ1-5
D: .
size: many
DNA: TGTGCCAGCAGCCTCGCCGACAGCGATAGCAATCAGCCCCAGCATTTT
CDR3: CASSLADSDSNQPQHF

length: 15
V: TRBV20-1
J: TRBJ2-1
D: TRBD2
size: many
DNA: TGCAGTGCTAGAGATAGACTAGCGAACTACAATGAGCAGTTCTTC
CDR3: CSARDRLANYNEQFF

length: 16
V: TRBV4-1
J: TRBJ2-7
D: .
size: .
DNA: TGCGCCAGCAGCCAAGACTGGGCAGGGAGTCCCATCGAGCAGTACTTC
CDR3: CASSQDWAGSPIEQYF

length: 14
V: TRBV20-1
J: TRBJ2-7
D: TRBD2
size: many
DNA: TGCAGTGCTAGAAGTCTAGCGGGAGTGTTCGAGCAGTACTTC
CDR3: CSARSLAGVFEQYF

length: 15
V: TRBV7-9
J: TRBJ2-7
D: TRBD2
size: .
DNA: TGTGCCAGTGGGGCTAGCGGCCTTATGTCCTACGAGCAGTACTTC
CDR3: CASGASGLMSYEQYF

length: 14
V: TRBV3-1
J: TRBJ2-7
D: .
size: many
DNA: TGTGCCAGCAGCCCGGGGGTCGCCACCTACGAGCAGTACTTC
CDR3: CASSPGVATYEQYF

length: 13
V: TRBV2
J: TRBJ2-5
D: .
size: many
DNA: TGTGCCAGCAGCACCGGCTTAGGAGAGACCCAGTACTTC
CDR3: CASSTGLGETQYF

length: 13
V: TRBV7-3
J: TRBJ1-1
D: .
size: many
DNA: TGTGCCAGCAGTCTCGGGACGGGGACTGAAGCTTTCTTT
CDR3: CASSLGTGTEAFF

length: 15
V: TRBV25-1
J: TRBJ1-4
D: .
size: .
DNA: TGTGCCAGCAGTGAATATCCAGGCGTTGAGAAAAAACTGTTTTTT
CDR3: CASSEYPGVEKKLFF

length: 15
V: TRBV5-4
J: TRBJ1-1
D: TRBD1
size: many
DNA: TGTGCCAGCAGCTTGACAGGGGGCAAAAACACTGAAGCTTTCTTT
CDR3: CASSLTGGKNTEAFF

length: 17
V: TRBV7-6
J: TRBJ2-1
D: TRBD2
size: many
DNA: TGTGCCAGCAGCTTAGGTCTAGCGGGAGGGGCCTACAATGAGCAGTTCTTC
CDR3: CASSLGLAGGAYNEQFF

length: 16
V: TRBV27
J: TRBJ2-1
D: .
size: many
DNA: TGTGCCAGCAGTGCCACACCGGACAGTCTTTACAATGAGCAGTTCTTC
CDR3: CASSATPDSLYNEQFF

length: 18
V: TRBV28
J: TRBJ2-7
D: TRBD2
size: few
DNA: TGTGCCAGCAGTTTACCACGAGGGACTAGCGGGAGTAGGGGCGAGCAGTACTTC
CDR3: CASSLPRGTSGSRGEQYF

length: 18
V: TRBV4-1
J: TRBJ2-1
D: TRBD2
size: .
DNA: TGCGCCAGCAGCCAATCTAAACCCGGGACTAGCGGGATTAATGAGCAGTTCTTC
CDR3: CASSQSKPGTSGINEQFF

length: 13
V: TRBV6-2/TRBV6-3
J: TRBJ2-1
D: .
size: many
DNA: TGTGCCAGCAGTTATATTAGCGGAAATGAGCAGTTCTTC
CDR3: CASSYISGNEQFF

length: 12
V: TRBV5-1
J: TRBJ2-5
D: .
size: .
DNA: TGCGCCAGCAGCTTGCCTGGCGAGACCCAGTACTTC
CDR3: CASSLPGETQYF

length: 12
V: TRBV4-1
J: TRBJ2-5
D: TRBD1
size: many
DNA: TGCGCCAGCAGCCACACAGGGGGCGGGCAGTACTTC
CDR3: CASSHTGGGQYF

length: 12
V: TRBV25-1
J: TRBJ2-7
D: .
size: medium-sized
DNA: TGTGCCAGCACTGTCAACTCCTACGAGCAGTACTTC
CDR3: CASTVNSYEQYF

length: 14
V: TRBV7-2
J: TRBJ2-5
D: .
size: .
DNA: TGTGCCAGCAGCTTAGCTGGCCACCAAGAGACCCAGTACTTC
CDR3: CASSLAGHQETQYF

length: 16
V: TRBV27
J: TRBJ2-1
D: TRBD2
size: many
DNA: TGTGCCAGTATGGACCTCCGGGACTACACCTACAATGAGCAGTTCTTC
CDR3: CASMDLRDYTYNEQFF

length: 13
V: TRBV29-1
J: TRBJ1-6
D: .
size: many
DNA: TGCAGCGTGAAGGACAGTGGTAATTCACCCCTCCACTTT
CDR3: CSVKDSGNSPLHF

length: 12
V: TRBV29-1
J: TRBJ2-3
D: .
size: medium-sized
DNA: TGCAGCGTCAGTAGGGGGGACGATACGCAGTATTTT
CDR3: CSVSRGDDTQYF

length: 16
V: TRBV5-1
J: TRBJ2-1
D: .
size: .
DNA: TGCGCCAGCAGCTTGGAGATTGGACTGTACTACAATGAGCAGTTCTTC
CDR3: CASSLEIGLYYNEQFF

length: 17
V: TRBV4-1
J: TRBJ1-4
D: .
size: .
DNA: TGCGCCAGCAGCCAAGATCTTCGGGGGACTACTAATAAAAAACTGTTTTTT
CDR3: CASSQDLRGTTNKKLFF

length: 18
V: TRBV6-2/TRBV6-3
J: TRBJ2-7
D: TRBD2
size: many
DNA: TGTGCCAGCAGACAAGGGACTAGCGGAATTAAGAGCTCCTACGAGCAGTACTTC
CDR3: CASRQGTSGIKSSYEQYF

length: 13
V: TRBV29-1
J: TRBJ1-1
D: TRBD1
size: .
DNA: TGCAGCGTTGAAATCGGACAGGGGCGGAGGGCTTTCTTT
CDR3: CSVEIGQGRRAFF

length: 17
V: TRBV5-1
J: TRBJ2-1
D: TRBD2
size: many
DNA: TGCGCCAGCAGCCCCGGAACTCGGACTAGGACCTCCAATGAGCAGTTCTTC
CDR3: CASSPGTRTRTSNEQFF

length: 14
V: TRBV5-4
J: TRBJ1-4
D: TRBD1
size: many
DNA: TGTGCCAGCAGCTTGGGACAGGGGAGGGAAAAACTGTTTTTT
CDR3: CASSLGQGREKLFF

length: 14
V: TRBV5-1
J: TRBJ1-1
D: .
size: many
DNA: TGCGCCAGCAGCTTGGAGGTCGGGAACACTGAAGCTTTCTTT
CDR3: CASSLEVGNTEAFF

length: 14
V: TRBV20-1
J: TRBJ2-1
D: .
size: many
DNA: TGCAGTGCAAACAAGCAGAGGTTAGGCAATGAGCAGTTCTTC
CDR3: CSANKQRLGNEQFF

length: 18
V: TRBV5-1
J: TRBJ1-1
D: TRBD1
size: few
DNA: TGCGCCAGCAGCCCCCGGACCGGACAGGGGGCCGGGATCACTGAAGCTTTCTTT
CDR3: CASSPRTGQGAGITEAFF

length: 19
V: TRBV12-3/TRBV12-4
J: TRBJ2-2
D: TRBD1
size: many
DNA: TGTGCCAGCAGTTTAAATGCAGGGGGCGCCGAGCCGAACACCGGGGAGCTGTTTTTT
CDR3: CASSLNAGGAEPNTGELFF

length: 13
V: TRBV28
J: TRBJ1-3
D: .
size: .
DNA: TGTGCCAGCAGCTCCGGAGGATCTAACACCATATATTTT
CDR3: CASSSGGSNTIYF

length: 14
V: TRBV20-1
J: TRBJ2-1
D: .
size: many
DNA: TGCAGTGCTAGACGGGTCATGATTAACAATGAGCAGTTCTTC
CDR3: CSARRVMINNEQFF

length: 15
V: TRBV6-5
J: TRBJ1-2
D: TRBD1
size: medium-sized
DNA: TGTGCCAGCAGCCGTCTACAGGGGGCAAGGGATGGCTACACCTTC
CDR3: CASSRLQGARDGYTF

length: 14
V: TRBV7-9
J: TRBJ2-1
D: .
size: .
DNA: TGTGCCAGCAGCAAGCGGACCTCCTACAATGAGCAGTTCTTC
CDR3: CASSKRTSYNEQFF